This T cell receptor (beta chain) appears in the sequencing data of a study of T-cell memory formation after mild COVID-19. TCRdb called the 5' RACE reads again in MiXCR, with one record for every CDR3 protein. The sample has roughly 190,000 distinct CDR3 sequences, 27% seen once; the top ten hold about an eighth. The germline V gene has CDR1 MGHDK and CDR2 SYGVNS. The CDR3 extends over 13 amino acids. This clonotype was detected only a few times. The junction shows a germline mismatch at one end, possibly a read error. The chain has TRBV25-1 and TRBJ2-7; 7 bases are shared with TRBD2. The sequence came from an adult woman who had mild COVID-19 (a few samples of this study predate the infection). Cell type and time point are not known. The sequenced sample was PBMCs or a T cell subset sorted from them (not recorded which). CDR3 loop: CASSDWGGEEKAF. DNA for the CDR3: TGTGCCAGCAGTGATTGGGGAGGGGAGGAAAAAGCGTTC.